Here is one TCR beta chain with its context. These data originate in a study of patients and donors after allogeneic stem cell transplantation. V gave up 6 bases and J gave up 0 bases, with 12 bases separating them. In germline, CDR1 is MNHEY, CDR2 SMNVEV (reference sequence). The CDR3 loop spans 14 amino acids. MiXCR, run by TCRdb on the RT-PCR reads, gives a single entry per CDR3 protein. The sample lists under 200,000 distinct CDR3 sequences; 25% to 35% were seen once. Sequencing used blood, either unsorted or a sorted T cell fraction (not recorded which). The clonotype originates from a human donor who was either an allogeneic HSCT recipient or a stem cell or donor lymphocyte infusion donor (not recorded which). It is not recorded whose cells these are; they may come from a transplant donor. The V gene is TRBV27, the J gene TRBJ2-7, with D perhaps matching TRBD2 (6 bases). CDR3 bases: TGTGCCAGCAGGAGGGTGGGAGGCTCCTACGAGCAGTACTTC. It is translated as CASRRVGGSYEQYF.